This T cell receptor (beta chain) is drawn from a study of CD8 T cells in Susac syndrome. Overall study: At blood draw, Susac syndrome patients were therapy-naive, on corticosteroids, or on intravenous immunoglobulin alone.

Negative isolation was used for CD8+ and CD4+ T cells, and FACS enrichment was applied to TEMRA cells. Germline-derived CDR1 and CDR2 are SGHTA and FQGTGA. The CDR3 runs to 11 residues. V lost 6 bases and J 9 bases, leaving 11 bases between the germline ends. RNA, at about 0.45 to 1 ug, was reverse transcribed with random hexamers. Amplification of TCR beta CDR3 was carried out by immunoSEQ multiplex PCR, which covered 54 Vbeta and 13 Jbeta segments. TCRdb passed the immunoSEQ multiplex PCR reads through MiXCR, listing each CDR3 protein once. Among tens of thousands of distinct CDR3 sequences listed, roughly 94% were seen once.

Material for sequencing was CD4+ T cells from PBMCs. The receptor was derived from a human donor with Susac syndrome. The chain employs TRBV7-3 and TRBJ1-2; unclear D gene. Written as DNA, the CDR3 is TGTGCCAGCAGTCCCTTGTGGAGCTACACCTTC. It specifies CASSPLWSYTF. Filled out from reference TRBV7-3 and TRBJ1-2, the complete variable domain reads GAGVSQTPSNKVTEKGKYVELRCDPISGHTALYWYRQSLGQGPEFLIYFQGTGAADDSGLPNDRFFAVRPEGSVSTLKIQRTERGDSAVYLCASSPLWSYTFGSGTRLTVV.